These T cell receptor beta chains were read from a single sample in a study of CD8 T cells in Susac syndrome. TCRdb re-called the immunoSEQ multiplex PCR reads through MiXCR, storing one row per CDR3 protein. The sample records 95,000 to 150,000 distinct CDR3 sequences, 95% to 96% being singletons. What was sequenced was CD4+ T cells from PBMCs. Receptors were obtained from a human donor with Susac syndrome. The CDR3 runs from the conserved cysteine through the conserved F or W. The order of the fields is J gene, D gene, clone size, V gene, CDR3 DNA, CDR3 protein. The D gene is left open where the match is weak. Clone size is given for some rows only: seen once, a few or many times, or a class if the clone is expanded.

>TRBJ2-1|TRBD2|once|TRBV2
TGTGCCAGCAGTGAGCTAGCGGGAGGTGTGGTTGAGCAGTTCTTC
CASSELAGGVVEQFF
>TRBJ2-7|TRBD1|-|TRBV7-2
TGTGCCAGCAGCCCGCCGGGACAGCCCTACGAGCAGTACTTC
CASSPPGQPYEQYF
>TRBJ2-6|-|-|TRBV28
TGTGCCAGCAGTTGGGTACCGGGACGCAGCTCTGGGGCCAACGTCCTGACTTTC
CASSWVPGRSSGANVLTF
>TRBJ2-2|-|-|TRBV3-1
TGTGCCAGCAGCCAGTCCAGGGCCGCCGGGGAGCTGTTTTTT
CASSQSRAAGELFF
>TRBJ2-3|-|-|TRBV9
TGTGCCAGCAGCCCGGCGGCAGTACGAGATACGCAGTATTTT
CASSPAAVRDTQYF
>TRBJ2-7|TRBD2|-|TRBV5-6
TGTGCCAGCAGCTTAGCGGGAGTCCGCGAGCAGTACTTC
CASSLAGVREQYF
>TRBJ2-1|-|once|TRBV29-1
TGCAGCGTCGGGGTTACGTACAATGAGCAGTTCTTC
CSVGVTYNEQFF
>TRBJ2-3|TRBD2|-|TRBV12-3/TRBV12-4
TGTGCCAGCAGTTTTAGAACGGGAGGGTCTCGGGGTACGCAGTATTTT
CASSFRTGGSRGTQYF
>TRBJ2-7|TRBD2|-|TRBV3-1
TGTGCCAGCAGCCAATCTGCGGGAGGGCCGGGGGAGCAGTACTTC
CASSQSAGGPGEQYF
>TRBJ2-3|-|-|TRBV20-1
TGCAGTGCTATGATGTCAGATACGCAGTATTTT
CSAMMSDTQYF
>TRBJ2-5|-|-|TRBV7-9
TGTGCCAGCAGCCCCCCAGCTAGAGAGACCCAGTACTTC
CASSPPARETQYF
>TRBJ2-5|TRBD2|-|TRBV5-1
TGCGCCAGCAGCTTGGAGACTAGCGGGTTAGAGACCCAGTACTTC
CASSLETSGLETQYF
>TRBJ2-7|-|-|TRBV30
TGTGCCTGGAGTGTAATCATTCGGAGGGAGCAGTACTTC
CAWSVIIRREQYF
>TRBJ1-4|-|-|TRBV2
TGTGCCAGCAGACTCGACCGACCAACTAATGAAAAACTGTTTTTT
CASRLDRPTNEKLFF
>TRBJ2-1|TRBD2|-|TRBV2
TGTGCCAGCAGCGGGACTAGCTGGTACTATGAGCAGTTCTTC
CASSGTSWYYEQFF
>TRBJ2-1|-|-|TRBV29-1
TGCAGCGGGTCCCGCAACGCGGACGTCGATGAGCAGTTCTTC
CSGSRNADVDEQFF
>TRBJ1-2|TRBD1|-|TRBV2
TGTGCCGGTTCAATGGGACAGGAGGGCTACACCTTC
CAGSMGQEGYTF
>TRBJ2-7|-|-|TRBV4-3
TGCGCCAGCAGCCAAGGGGGCTCGGGACGCAACGAGCAGTACTTC
CASSQGGSGRNEQYF
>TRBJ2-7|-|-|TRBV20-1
TGCAGTGCTAGAGATTGGCCTGATTACGAGCAGTACTTC
CSARDWPDYEQYF
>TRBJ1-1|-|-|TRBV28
TGTGCCAGCAGCTCAAACAGGGAGGACACTGAAGCTTTCTTT
CASSSNREDTEAFF
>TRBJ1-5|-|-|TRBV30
TGTGCCTGGAGTGTAGGCGGGCAAAGGCAGCCCCAGCATTTT
CAWSVGGQRQPQHF
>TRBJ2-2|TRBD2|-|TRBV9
TGTGCCAGCAGCGGTAGAGGGACTAGCGGGGGCCTCGGGACCGGGGAGCTGTTTTTT
CASSGRGTSGGLGTGELFF
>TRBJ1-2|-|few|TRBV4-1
TGCGCCAGCAGCCAAGATATGAGTTATGGCTACACCTTC
CASSQDMSYGYTF
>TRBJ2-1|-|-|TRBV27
TGTGCCAGCAGTCCCCAGGGGAATGAGCAGTTCTTC
CASSPQGNEQFF
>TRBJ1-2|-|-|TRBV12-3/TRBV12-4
TGTGCCAGCAGTTTGGGACGGTCTAACTATGGCTACACCTTC
CASSLGRSNYGYTF
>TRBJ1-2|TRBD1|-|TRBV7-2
TGTGCCAGCAGCTTCGGGACAGGGCAGAAGGGCTACACCTTC
CASSFGTGQKGYTF
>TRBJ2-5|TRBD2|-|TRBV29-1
TGCAGCGTTCGAGGGACTAGCGGGAGAATTAAAGAGACCCAGTACTTC
CSVRGTSGRIKETQYF
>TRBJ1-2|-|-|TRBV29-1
TGCAGCGTTGAAGATTTAGGGGTCATTAACTATGGCTACACCTTC
CSVEDLGVINYGYTF
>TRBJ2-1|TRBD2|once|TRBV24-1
TGTGCCACCAGTGATAGATCGACTAGCGGGAGGGTCCATGAGCAGTTCTTC
CATSDRSTSGRVHEQFF
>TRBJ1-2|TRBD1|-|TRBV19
TGTGCCAGTAGTCGAGGCGGGACAGCCGCTAACTATGGCTACACCTTC
CASSRGGTAANYGYTF
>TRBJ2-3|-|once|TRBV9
TGTGCCAGCAGCATTTCTACAGATACGCAGTATTTT
CASSISTDTQYF
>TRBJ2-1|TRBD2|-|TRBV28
TGTGCCAGCAGAATACTAGCGGGAGACAATGAGCAGTTCTTC
CASRILAGDNEQFF
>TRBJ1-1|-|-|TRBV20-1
TGCAGTGCTGGCGAGGGACCCCAGAACACTGAAGCTTTCTTT
CSAGEGPQNTEAFF
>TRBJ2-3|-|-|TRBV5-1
TGCGCCAGCAAGACGGGGTCTAGCACAGATACGCAGTATTTT
CASKTGSSTDTQYF
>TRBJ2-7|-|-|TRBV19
TGTGCCAGTAGTAGGGCAGGAGGTACCTACGAGCAGTACTTC
CASSRAGGTYEQYF
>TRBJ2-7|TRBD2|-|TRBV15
TGTGCCACCAGCATCCATAGCGGGAGAGGGTCCTACGAGCAGTACTTC
CATSIHSGRGSYEQYF
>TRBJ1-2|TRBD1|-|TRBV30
TGTGCCTGGAGTGTGGGACAGGGGAACTTCTATGGCTACACCTTC
CAWSVGQGNFYGYTF
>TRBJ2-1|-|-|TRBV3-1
TGTGCCAGCAGCCAAGGTGGGAGTGAGCAGTTCTTC
CASSQGGSEQFF
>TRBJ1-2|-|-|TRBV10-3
TGTGCCATCAGTGGATCGCAGGGAGAGAATGGCTACACCTTC
CAISGSQGENGYTF
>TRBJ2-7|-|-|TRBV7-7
TGTGCTAGCAGCTTAGAGCCCACCTACGAGCAGTACTTC
CASSLEPTYEQYF
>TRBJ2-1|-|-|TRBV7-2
TGTGCCAGCAGCTTAGTGAGCGGTCCTCGGAACAATGAGCAGTTCTTC
CASSLVSGPRNNEQFF
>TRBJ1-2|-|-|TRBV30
TGTGCCTGGAGTTACACGTCTGGTGGCTACACCTTC
CAWSYTSGGYTF
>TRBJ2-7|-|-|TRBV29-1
TGCAGCGTTGAAGATAGGACCTCCTACGAGCAGTACTTC
CSVEDRTSYEQYF
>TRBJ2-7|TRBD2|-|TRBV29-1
TGCAGCGTTGAGGGACTAGCGGGAGAGTACGAGCAGTACTTC
CSVEGLAGEYEQYF
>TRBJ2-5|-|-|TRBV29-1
TGCAGCGTTGCCCCCCTTAGCGGCCAAGGGGAGACCCAGTACTTC
CSVAPLSGQGETQYF
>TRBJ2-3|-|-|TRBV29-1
TGCAGCGTTGTAGGCTTCAGGGGAGGAGATACGCAGTATTTT
CSVVGFRGGDTQYF
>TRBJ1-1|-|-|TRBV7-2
TGTGCCAGCAGCTTCAACTTGGGGTCTGAAGCTTTCTTT
CASSFNLGSEAFF
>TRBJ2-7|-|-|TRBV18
TGTGCCAGCTCACCAACTAGAAACGAGCAGTACTTC
CASSPTRNEQYF
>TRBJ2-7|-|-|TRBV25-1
TGTGCCAGCAGTGGTGACAGCTACGAGCAGTACTTC
CASSGDSYEQYF
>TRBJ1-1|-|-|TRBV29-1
TGCAGCGTTGGACAACCGGCCACTGAAGCTTTCTTT
CSVGQPATEAFF
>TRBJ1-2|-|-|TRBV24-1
TGTGCCACCAGTCAAAGGGACACCTCCTACACCTTC
CATSQRDTSYTF
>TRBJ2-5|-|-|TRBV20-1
TGCAGTGCTAGAGCACGAGGAGCCTTAGAGACCCAGTACTTC
CSARARGALETQYF
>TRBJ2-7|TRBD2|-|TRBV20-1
TGCAGTGCTAGTGGACTAGCGGCTTCCTACGAGCAGTACTTC
CSASGLAASYEQYF
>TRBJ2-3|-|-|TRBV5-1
TGCGCCAGCAGGGGCGGGACCTCCACAGATACGCAGTATTTT
CASRGGTSTDTQYF